The entry below describes one TCR beta chain. The antigen remains unidentified. The record originates from a study of Ad26.COV2.S vaccination and SARS-CoV-2 variants. Findings of the study overall: Substantial breadth in spike-specific CD8+ and CD4+ T cell responses was reportedly seen after vaccination.

Using immunoSEQ multiplex PCR, the repertoire was profiled, and TCRdb retains in-frame clones only, with some absent. This table holds about 350,000 clones, roughly nine tenths found once. CDR1 is LNHDA, CDR2 SQIVND, per germline (reference sequence). V was shortened by 2 bases and J by 1 base, with 14 bases between the two germline ends. This CDR3 spans 16 amino acids. The genes are TRBV19 and TRBJ1-1; tentatively, D is TRBD1 (5 bases). The clonotype was recovered from a human donor who had recovered from COVID-19. Sequenced here: peripheral blood, sampled after recovery from COVID-19. This CDR3 is CASSISGLDRNTEAFF. The CDR3 DNA reads TGTGCCAGTAGTATATCGGGCTTAGACAGGAACACTGAAGCTTTCTTT.